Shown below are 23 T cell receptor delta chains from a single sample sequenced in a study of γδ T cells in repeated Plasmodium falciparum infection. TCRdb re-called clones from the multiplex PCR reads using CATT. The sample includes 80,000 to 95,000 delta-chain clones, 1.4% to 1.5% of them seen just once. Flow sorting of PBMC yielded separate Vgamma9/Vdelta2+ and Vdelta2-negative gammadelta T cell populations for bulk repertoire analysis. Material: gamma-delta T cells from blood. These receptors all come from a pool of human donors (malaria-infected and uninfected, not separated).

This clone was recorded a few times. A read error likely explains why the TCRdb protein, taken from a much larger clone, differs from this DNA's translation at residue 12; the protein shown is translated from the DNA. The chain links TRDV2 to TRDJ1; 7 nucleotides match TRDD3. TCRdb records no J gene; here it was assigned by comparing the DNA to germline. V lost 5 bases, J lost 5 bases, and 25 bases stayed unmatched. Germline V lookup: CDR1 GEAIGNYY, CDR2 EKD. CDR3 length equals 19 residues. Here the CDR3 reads CACGYRARGMDADKDKLIF. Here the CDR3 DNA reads TGTGCCTGTGGATACCGGGCTCGGGGGATGGACGCCGATAAGGATAAACTCATCTTT.

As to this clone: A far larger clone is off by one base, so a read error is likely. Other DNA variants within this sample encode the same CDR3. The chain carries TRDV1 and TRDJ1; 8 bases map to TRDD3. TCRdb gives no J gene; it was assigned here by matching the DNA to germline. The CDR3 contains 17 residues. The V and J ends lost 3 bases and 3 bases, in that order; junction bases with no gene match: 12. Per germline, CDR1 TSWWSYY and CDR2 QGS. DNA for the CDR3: TGTGCTCTTGGGGAGCGAAGGGGAATGGGGATACCCGATAAACTCATCTTT. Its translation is CALGERRGMGIPDKLIF.

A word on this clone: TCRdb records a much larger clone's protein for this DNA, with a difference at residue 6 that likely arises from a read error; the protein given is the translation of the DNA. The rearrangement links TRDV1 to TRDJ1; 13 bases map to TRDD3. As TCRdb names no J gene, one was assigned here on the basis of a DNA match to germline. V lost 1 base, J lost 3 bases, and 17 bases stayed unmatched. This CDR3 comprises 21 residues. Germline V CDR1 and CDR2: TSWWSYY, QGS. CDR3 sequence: CALGEHLPTYWGIRGADKLIF. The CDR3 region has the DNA TGTGCTCTTGGGGAACACCTTCCTACGTACTGGGGGATACGAGGCGCCGATAAACTCATCTTT.

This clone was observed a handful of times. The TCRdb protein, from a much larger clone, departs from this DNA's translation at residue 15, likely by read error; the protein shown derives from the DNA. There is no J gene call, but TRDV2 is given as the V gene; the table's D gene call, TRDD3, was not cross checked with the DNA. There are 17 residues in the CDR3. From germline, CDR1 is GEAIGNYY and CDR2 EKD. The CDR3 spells CACDSVLGIPSGDKHIF. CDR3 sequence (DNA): TGTGCCTGTGACTCGGTACTGGGGATCCCTTCGGGCGATAAACACATCTTT.

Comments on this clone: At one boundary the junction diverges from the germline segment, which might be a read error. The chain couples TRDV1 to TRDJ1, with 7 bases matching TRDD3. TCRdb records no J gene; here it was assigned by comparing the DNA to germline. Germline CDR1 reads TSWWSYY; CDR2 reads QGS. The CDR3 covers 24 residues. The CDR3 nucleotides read TGCTCTGGGGAACTTTCTCTACTTCCCTATAGGATACGGGCCCGTATTTCAGCAACTGAAGGACTCATCTTT. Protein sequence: CSGELSLLPYRIRARISATEGLIF.

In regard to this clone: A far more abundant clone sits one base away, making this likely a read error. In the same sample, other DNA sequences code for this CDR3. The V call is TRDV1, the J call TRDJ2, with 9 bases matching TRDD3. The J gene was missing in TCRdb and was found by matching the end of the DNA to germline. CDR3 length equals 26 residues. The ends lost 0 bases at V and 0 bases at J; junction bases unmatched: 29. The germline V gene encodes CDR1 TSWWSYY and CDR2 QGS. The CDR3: CALGELALPMKLGDSPSLALTAQLFF. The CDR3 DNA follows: TGTGCTCTTGGGGAACTAGCGCTTCCTATGAAGCTGGGGGATTCTCCTTCCCTAGCTTTGACAGCACAACTCTTCTTT.

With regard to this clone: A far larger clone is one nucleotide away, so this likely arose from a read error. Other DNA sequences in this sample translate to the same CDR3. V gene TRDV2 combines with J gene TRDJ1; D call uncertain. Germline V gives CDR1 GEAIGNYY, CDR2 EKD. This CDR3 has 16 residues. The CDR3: CACDALYTLYTDKLIF. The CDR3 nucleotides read TGTGCCTGTGACGCTCTATATACCTTGTACACCGATAAGCTCATCTTT.

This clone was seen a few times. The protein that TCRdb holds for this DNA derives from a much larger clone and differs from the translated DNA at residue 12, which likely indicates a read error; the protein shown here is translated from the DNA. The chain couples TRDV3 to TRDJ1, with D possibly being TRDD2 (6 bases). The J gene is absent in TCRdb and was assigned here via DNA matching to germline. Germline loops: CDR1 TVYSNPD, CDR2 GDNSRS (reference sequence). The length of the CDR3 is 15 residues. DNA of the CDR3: TGTGCCTTTTATACTCCTACCGTACGCACCGATGAACTCATCTTT. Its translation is CAFYTPTVRTDELIF.

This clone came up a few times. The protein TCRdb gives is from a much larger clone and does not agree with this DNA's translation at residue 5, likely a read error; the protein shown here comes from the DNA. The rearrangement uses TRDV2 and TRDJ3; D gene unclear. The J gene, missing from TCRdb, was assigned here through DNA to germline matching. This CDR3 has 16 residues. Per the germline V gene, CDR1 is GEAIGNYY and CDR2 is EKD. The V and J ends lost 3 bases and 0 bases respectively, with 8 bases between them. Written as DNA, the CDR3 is TGTGCCTGTGACGCAACCAGCTCCTGGGACACCCGACAGATGTTTTTC. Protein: CACDATSSWDTRQMFF.

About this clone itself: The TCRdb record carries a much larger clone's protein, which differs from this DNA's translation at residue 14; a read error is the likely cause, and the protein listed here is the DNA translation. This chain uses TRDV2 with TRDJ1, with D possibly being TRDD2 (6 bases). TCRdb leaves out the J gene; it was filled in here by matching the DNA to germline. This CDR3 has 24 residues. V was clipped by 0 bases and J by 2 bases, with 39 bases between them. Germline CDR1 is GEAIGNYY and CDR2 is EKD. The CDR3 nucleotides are TGTGCCTGTGACACCCTAAAAGACGCCTTCCATTATACACCCCCCGGGTTGGAGACCGATAAACTCATCTTT. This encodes CACDTLKDAFHYTPPGLETDKLIF.

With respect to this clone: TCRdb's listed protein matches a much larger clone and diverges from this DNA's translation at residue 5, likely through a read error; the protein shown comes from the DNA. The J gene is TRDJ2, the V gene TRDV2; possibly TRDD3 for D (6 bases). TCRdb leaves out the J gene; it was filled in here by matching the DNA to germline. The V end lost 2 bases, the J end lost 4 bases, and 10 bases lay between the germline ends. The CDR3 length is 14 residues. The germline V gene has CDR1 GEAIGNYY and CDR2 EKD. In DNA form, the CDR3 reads TGTGCCTGTGACAATGGGGGGCCGACAGCACAACTCTTCTTT. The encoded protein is CACDNGGPTAQLFF.

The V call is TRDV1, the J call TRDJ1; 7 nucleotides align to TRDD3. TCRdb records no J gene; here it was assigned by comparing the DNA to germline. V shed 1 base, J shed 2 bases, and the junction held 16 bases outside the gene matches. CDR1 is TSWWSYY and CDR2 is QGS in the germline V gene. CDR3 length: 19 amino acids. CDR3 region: CALGEQRGPQWGKTDKLIF. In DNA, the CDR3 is TGTGCTCTTGGGGAACAGAGGGGCCCGCAGTGGGGGAAGACCGATAAACTCATCTTT.

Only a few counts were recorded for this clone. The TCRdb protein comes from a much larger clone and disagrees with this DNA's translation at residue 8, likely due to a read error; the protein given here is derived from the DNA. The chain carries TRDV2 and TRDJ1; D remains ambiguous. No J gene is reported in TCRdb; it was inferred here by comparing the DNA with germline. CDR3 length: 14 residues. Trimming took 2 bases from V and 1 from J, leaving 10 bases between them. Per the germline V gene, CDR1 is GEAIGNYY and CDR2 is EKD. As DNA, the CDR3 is TGTGCCTGTGACAGAGGGTACAGCACCGATAAACTCATCTTT. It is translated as CACDRGYSTDKLIF.

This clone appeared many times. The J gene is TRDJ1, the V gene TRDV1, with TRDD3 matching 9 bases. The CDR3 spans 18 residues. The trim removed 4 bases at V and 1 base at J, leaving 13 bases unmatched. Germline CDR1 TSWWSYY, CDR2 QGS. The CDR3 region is CALGGYPWGISSTDKLIF. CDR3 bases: TGTGCTCTTGGGGGCTACCCCTGGGGGATCTCTTCCACCGATAAACTCATCTTT.

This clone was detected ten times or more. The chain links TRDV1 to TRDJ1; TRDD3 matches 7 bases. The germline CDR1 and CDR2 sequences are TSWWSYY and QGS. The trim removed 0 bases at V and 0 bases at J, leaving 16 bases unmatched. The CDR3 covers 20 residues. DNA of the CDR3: TGTGCTCTTGGGGAACTAGTACCCTCCAAGTGGGGGACGTACACCGATAAACTCATCTTT. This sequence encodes CALGELVPSKWGTYTDKLIF.

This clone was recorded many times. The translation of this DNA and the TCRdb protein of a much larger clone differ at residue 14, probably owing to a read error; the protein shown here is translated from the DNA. CDR3 DNA sequence: TGTGCCTGTGACACCGTCGCCAGTGACCCGTACACCGATAGACTCATCTTT. It encodes CACDTVASDPYTDRLIF. The chain carries TRDV2 and TRDJ1; D uncertain. TCRdb gives no J gene; it was assigned here by matching the DNA to germline. The CDR3 consists of 17 residues. Germline V lookup: CDR1 GEAIGNYY, CDR2 EKD.

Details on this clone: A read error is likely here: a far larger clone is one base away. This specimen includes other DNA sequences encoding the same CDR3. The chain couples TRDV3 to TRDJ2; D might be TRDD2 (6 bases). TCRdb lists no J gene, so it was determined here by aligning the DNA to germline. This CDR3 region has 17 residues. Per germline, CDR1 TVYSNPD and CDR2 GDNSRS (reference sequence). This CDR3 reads CAFTLSAGPTLTAQLFF. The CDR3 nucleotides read TGCGCCTTCACCCTTTCCGCTGGTCCTACCTTGACAGCACAACTCTTCTTT.

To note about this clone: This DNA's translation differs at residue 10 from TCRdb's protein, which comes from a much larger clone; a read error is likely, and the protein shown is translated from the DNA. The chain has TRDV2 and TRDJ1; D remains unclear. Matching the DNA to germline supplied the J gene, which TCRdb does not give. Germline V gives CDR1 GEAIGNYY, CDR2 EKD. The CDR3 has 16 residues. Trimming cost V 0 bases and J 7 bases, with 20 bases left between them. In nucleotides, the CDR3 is TGTGCCTGTGACACCGTTTCGTGGAACTCTCCTCCTAAACTCATCTTT. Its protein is CACDTVSWNSPPKLIF.

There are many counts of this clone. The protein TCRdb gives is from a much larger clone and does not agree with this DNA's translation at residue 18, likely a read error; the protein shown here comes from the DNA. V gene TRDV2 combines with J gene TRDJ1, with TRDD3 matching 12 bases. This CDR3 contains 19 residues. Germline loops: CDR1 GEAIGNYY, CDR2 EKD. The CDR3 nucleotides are TGTGCCTGTGACACCCTGCCTCCTGGGGGATACGGAAGCACCGATAAACTCACCTTT. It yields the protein CACDTLPPGGYGSTDKLTF.

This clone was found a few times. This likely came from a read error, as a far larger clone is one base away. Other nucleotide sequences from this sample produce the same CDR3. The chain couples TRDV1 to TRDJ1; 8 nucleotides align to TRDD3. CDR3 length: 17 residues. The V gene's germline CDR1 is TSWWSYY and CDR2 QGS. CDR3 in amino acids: CALGDHWGVLYTDKLIF. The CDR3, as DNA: TGTGCCCTTGGGGACCACTGGGGGGTCTTGTACACCGATAAACTCATCTTT.

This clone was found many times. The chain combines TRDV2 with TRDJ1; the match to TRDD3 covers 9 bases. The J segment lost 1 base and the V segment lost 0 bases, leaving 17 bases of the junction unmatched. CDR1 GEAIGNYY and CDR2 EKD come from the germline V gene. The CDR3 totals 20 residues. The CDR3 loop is CACDTVGQSVLGESTDKLIF. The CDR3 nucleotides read TGTGCCTGTGACACCGTGGGACAAAGCGTACTGGGGGAGAGCACCGATAAACTCATCTTT.

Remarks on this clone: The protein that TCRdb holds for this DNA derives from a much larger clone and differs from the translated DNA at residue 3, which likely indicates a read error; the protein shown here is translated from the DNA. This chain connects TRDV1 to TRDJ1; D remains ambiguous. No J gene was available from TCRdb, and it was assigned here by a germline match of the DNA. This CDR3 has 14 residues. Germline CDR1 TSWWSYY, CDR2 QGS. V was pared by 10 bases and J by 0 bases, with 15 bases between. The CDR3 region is CARQWIQYTDKLIF. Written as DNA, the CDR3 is TGTGCTCGCCAGTGGATTCAATACACCGATAAACTCATCTTT.

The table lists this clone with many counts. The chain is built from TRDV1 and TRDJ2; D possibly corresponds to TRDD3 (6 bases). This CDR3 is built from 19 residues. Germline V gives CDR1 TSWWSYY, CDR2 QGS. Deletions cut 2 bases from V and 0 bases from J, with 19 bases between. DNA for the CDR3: TGTGCTCTTGGGGAAGAGTGCTTGGGGATGCCCTCTTTGACAGCACAACTCTTCTTT. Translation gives CALGEECLGMPSLTAQLFF.